A selection of T cell receptor beta chains follows, all from one sample in a study of CD8 T cells in ankylosing spondylitis. TCRdb analysed the 5' RACE reads with MiXCR anew, one entry per CDR3 protein. The data hold under 250,000 distinct CDR3 sequences, with roughly 8.2% observed a single time. Specimen: blood, either unsorted or a sorted T cell fraction (not recorded which). The receptors were sampled from a female donor with ankylosing spondylitis or in good health (not recorded which). The CDR3 runs from the conserved cysteine through the conserved F or W. A D gene is named only where the DNA matches it firmly. The size of a clone is reported for some rows only, either as once, few or many, or as a class for expanded clones.

>TRBJ1-2|NA|many|TRBV20-1|14
CSARDQTVNYGYTF
TGCAGTGCTAGAGATCAGACAGTTAACTATGGCTACACCTTC
>TRBJ2-7|NA|NA|TRBV7-8|16
CASSPPPTGITYEQYF
TGTGCCAGCAGCCCCCCCCCAACAGGGATAACCTACGAGCAGTACTTC
>TRBJ2-2|TRBD2|many|TRBV24-1|13
CATRASGTGELFF
TGTGCCACCAGGGCTAGCGGGACCGGGGAGCTGTTTTTT
>TRBJ2-3|TRBD2|many|TRBV20-1|14
CSASTSESTDTQYF
TGCAGTGCTAGTACTAGCGAGAGCACAGATACGCAGTATTTT
>TRBJ2-2|NA|NA|TRBV19|14
CASSVGPNTGELFF
TGTGCCAGTAGTGTAGGACCAAACACCGGGGAGCTGTTTTTT
>TRBJ1-5|NA|many|TRBV2|13
CASSEGTLQPQHF
TGTGCCAGCAGTGAAGGGACACTTCAGCCCCAGCATTTT
>TRBJ2-1|NA|many|TRBV20-1|13
CSVRLPSYNEQFF
TGCAGTGTCCGACTACCCTCCTACAATGAGCAGTTCTTC
>TRBJ1-5|NA|few|TRBV7-9|13
CASSPQHNQPQHF
TGTGCCAGCAGCCCTCAGCACAATCAGCCCCAGCATTTT
>TRBJ1-1|TRBD1|few|TRBV30|13
CAWRTGSNTEAFF
TGTGCCTGGAGGACAGGGTCTAACACTGAAGCTTTCTTT
>TRBJ2-1|TRBD2|many|TRBV4-3|17
CASSLKIGGRRPNEQFF
TGCGCCAGCAGCCTAAAAATCGGCGGGAGGAGGCCCAATGAGCAGTTCTTC
>TRBJ2-5|NA|many|TRBV11-2|13
CASSLTIRETQYF
TGTGCCAGCAGCTTGACAATCCGAGAGACCCAGTACTTC
>TRBJ2-3|TRBD1|many|TRBV10-3|14
CATRTGDGTDTQYF
TGTGCCACCCGGACAGGGGACGGCACAGATACGCAGTATTTT
>TRBJ2-2|NA|few|TRBV5-1|15
CASSLGDRWTGELFF
TGCGCCAGCAGCCTCGGCGACCGATGGACCGGGGAGCTGTTTTTT
>TRBJ1-5|NA|many|TRBV2|15
CASKYETLGSGPQHF
TGTGCCAGCAAGTATGAGACGCTCGGCTCTGGGCCCCAGCATTTT
>TRBJ1-2|NA|NA|TRBV10-3|14
CAISSGHPNYGYTF
TGTGCCATCAGCTCGGGACACCCCAACTATGGCTACACCTTC
>TRBJ2-1|TRBD2|few|TRBV7-2|14
CASSLGLAANEQFF
TGTGCCAGCAGCTTAGGGCTAGCGGCAAATGAGCAGTTCTTC
>TRBJ2-6|NA|many|TRBV20-1|13
CSALSDRANVLTF
TGCAGTGCTCTTAGCGATAGGGCCAACGTCCTGACTTTC
>TRBJ2-1|TRBD2|many|TRBV3-1|14
CASTTGRAVDEQFF
TGTGCCAGCACCACCGGGAGGGCTGTTGATGAGCAGTTCTTC
>TRBJ2-2|NA|many|TRBV10-3|14
CAISSSLGAGELFF
TGTGCCATCAGCAGCTCCCTTGGGGCCGGGGAGCTGTTTTTT
>TRBJ1-2|TRBD1|many|TRBV12-3/TRBV12-4|15
CASSNTDRGPSGYTF
TGTGCCAGCAGCAATACCGACAGGGGGCCAAGTGGCTACACCTTC
>TRBJ1-1|NA|many|TRBV14|13
CASSQWEDTEAFF
TGTGCCAGCAGCCAATGGGAGGACACTGAAGCTTTCTTT
>TRBJ1-3|NA|many|TRBV4-3|15
CASSQARASGNTIYF
TGCGCCAGCAGCCAAGCCAGGGCCTCTGGAAACACCATATATTTT
>TRBJ2-3|NA|few|TRBV7-9|16
CASSLGPQRSTDTQYF
TGTGCCAGCAGCTTAGGCCCACAGCGAAGCACAGATACGCAGTATTTT
>TRBJ1-2|TRBD1|few|TRBV6-1|15
CASRPPGTGAYGYTF
TGTGCCAGCAGACCTCCCGGGACAGGGGCCTATGGCTACACCTTC
>TRBJ2-2|NA|NA|TRBV5-1|13
CASSSEGTGELFF
TGCGCCAGCAGCTCGGAGGGGACCGGGGAGCTGTTTTTT
>TRBJ2-7|TRBD1|many|TRBV4-3|15
CASSQGGQVSYEQYF
TGCGCCAGCAGCCAGGGCGGACAGGTCTCCTACGAGCAGTACTTC
>TRBJ1-4|NA|many|TRBV18|15
CASSDSRRADEKLFF
TGTGCCAGCTCAGATAGCCGGCGGGCGGATGAAAAACTGTTTTTT
>TRBJ2-1|NA|many|TRBV20-1|15
CSARDRLAPYNEQFF
TGCAGTGCTAGAGATCGGCTAGCGCCTTACAATGAGCAGTTCTTC
>TRBJ2-5|TRBD2|many|TRBV6-2/TRBV6-3|15
CASNDLSGSQETQYF
TGTGCCAGCAATGACCTCAGCGGGAGCCAAGAGACCCAGTACTTC
>TRBJ2-4|NA|many|TRBV12-3/TRBV12-4|14
CASSPPGMGNIQYF
TGTGCCAGCAGCCCCCCAGGGATGGGGAACATTCAGTACTTC
>TRBJ1-5|NA|many|TRBV5-6|13
CASSLGVGGPQHF
TGTGCCAGCAGCTTAGGTGTTGGGGGGCCCCAGCATTTT
>TRBJ1-2|NA|many|TRBV5-6|16
CASSLLSLDRFDGYTF
TGTGCCAGCAGCTTGTTGTCCCTCGACAGGTTTGATGGCTACACCTTC
>TRBJ2-3|NA|few|TRBV2|16
CASSARMRRPSDTQYF
TGTGCCAGCAGCGCCCGGATGAGGCGGCCCTCAGATACGCAGTATTTT
>TRBJ2-3|NA|many|TRBV6-1|16
CASSAPAGGTGDTQYF
TGTGCCAGCAGTGCCCCAGCGGGCGGAACGGGAGATACGCAGTATTTT
>TRBJ2-7|TRBD2|NA|TRBV29-1|14
CSVVYTSGGYEQYF
TGCAGCGTTGTTTATACTAGCGGGGGATACGAGCAGTACTTC
>TRBJ2-6|TRBD1|NA|TRBV5-1|18
CASSLAWAGGAGANVLTF
TGCGCCAGCAGCTTGGCCTGGGCAGGGGGCGCTGGGGCCAACGTCCTGACTTTC
>TRBJ2-1|TRBD2|many|TRBV20-1|15
CSAINVGLADNEQFF
TGCAGTGCTATAAATGTGGGACTAGCGGACAATGAGCAGTTCTTC
>TRBJ2-6|TRBD1|NA|TRBV7-2|17
CASSLVAGGSGANVLTF
TGTGCCAGCAGCTTAGTGGCAGGGGGATCTGGGGCCAACGTCCTGACTTTC
>TRBJ2-5|NA|NA|TRBV20-1|13
CSAIESGPETQYF
TGCAGTGCGATAGAATCAGGCCCGGAGACCCAGTACTTC
>TRBJ2-3|TRBD2|NA|TRBV7-2|15
CASSLDGGRTDTQYF
TGTGCCAGCAGCTTAGATGGCGGGAGGACCGATACGCAGTATTTT
>TRBJ2-1|TRBD2|NA|TRBV5-5|17
CASSLGLAGGPFNEQFF
TGTGCCAGCAGTTTAGGACTAGCGGGAGGGCCATTCAATGAGCAGTTCTTC
>TRBJ1-1|NA|NA|TRBV29-1|14
CSVEVAGIGTEAFF
TGCAGCGTTGAAGTTGCAGGGATTGGGACTGAAGCTTTCTTT
>TRBJ2-3|TRBD2|many|TRBV18|15
CASSPTSGSRNTQYF
TGTGCCAGCTCTCCTACTAGCGGGAGCAGAAATACGCAGTATTTT
>TRBJ2-5|TRBD2|many|TRBV7-2|16
CASSSIAGGGAETQYF
TGTGCCAGCAGCTCCATAGCGGGAGGCGGGGCAGAGACCCAGTACTTC
>TRBJ2-7|NA|many|TRBV12-3/TRBV12-4|12
CASGLLPGEQYF
TGTGCCAGCGGCCTCCTTCCGGGCGAGCAGTACTTC
>TRBJ2-1|NA|many|TRBV9|15
CASSVGQPAGNEQFF
TGTGCCAGCAGCGTAGGACAACCGGCTGGGAATGAGCAGTTCTTC
>TRBJ1-1|NA|NA|TRBV7-2|13
CASSFRGAQRVFF
TGTGCCAGCAGCTTCCGCGGGGCCCAAAGGGTTTTCTTT
>TRBJ2-3|TRBD2|many|TRBV6-1|14
CASSPGLAYDTQYF
TGTGCCAGCAGTCCCGGACTAGCGTACGATACGCAGTATTTT
>TRBJ2-7|NA|many|TRBV28|15
CASSSPVEGAYEQYF
TGTGCCAGCAGTTCTCCGGTGGAAGGGGCCTACGAGCAGTACTTC
>TRBJ2-1|TRBD2|many|TRBV27|19
CASRPGTSGFMSSYNEQFF
TGTGCCAGCCGTCCCGGGACTAGCGGCTTTATGAGTTCCTACAATGAGCAGTTCTTC
>TRBJ2-7|NA|many|TRBV5-1|18
CASSPGLNRASGSYEQYF
TGCGCCAGCAGCCCGGGGTTGAACAGGGCTAGCGGTTCCTACGAGCAGTACTTC
>TRBJ1-2|NA|many|TRBV4-3|13
CASSPRRNTGYTF
TGCGCCAGCAGCCCCAGAAGGAATACAGGCTACACCTTC